This record looks at one T cell receptor (beta chain) sequence and its context. Its matching antigen is unknown. The protocol was immunoSEQ multiplex PCR, while the TCRdb copy is restricted to in-frame clones and leaves out a portion. The sample has around 23,000 clones, more than 85% seen once; the top ten hold roughly 0.3%. The sample belongs to a study of monozygotic twins with cystic fibrosis. V was cut by 5 bases and J by 5 bases, with 7 bases left in between. CDR3 length: 11 residues. Germline V gives CDR1 SGDLS, CDR2 YYNGEE. Study results and limitations: Co-twins had the most similar V usage for 13 of 16 pairs, J for 8. Clonality was generally low (median around 0.009), higher in the most severe patients.

This sequence originates from a girl aged 2-10 years with cystic fibrosis. The rearrangement uses TRBV9 and TRBJ1-1; D unclear. Sequencing was performed on blood. CDR3 protein: CASSIGTEAFF. DNA for the CDR3: TGTGCCAGCAGTATCGGAACTGAAGCTTTCTTT.